These 30 T cell receptor beta chains came from one sample sequenced in a study of cytomegalovirus exposure and HLA in healthy donors (dated by TCRdb to about 2017). Libraries were made using the immunoSEQ multiplex PCR assay. For the multiplex PCR, a mixture combining 60 forward primers for TCR Vbeta segments and 13 reverse primers for TCR Jbeta segments was used. Here the immuneACCESS table is served through TCRdb, limited to in-frame sequences with V and J called. Missing clones are a known gap in these copies; in checked studies unresolved V genes cover under half, and the rest lacks a known reason. The table for this sample lists 150,000 to 200,000 clones; approximately 81% of them were counted only once. The ten biggest clones cover less than 2.5% of the sample. Sequencing was performed on PBMCs. The receptors shown here come from a woman aged 45-60 years in good health and CMV-seronegative.

This rearrangement joins TRBV10-3 to TRBJ2-5; 8 bases agree with TRBD2. V trimming: 4 bases; J trimming: 11 bases; junction bases outside the gene matches: 12. Germline values: CDR1 ENHRY, CDR2 SYGVKD. The CDR3 sequence is 14 residues long. The CDR3 DNA is TGTGCCATCAGTGCTGAGACTAGCGCTAGTGAGCAGTACTTC. Amino acid sequence: CAISAETSASEQYF.

CDR3 DNA sequence: TGTGCCAGCACGGGACAGCTTTTGACTGAAGCTTTCTTT. This encodes CASTGQLLTEAFF. This chain links TRBV28 with TRBJ1-1; 7 bases map to TRBD1. From germline, CDR1 is MDHEN and CDR2 SYDVKM. With 7 bases clipped from V and 5 bases from J, the junction kept 7 bases outside the gene matches. CDR3 length equals 13 residues.

This chain connects TRBV9 to TRBJ2-1, with D possibly matching TRBD2 (6 bases). The CDR3 totals 14 residues. Trimming shortened V by 2 bases and J by 0 bases, and 6 bases separated the two germline ends. Germline V lookup: CDR1 SGDLS, CDR2 YYNGEE. As DNA, the CDR3 is TGTGCCAGCAGCGTCGGGGGCTCCTACAATGAGCAGTTCTTC. As protein: CASSVGGSYNEQFF.

This chain links TRBV5-1 with TRBJ2-5; D perhaps matches TRBD2 (6 bases). The CDR3 totals 13 residues. Trimming took off 6 bases at V and 5 bases at J, with 14 bases between the two ends. CDR1 is SGHRS, CDR2 YFSETQ, per germline. Written as DNA, the CDR3 is TGCGCCAGCAAGACACCGGGGGTGGAGACCCAGTACTTC. Protein: CASKTPGVETQYF.

This clone was counted only a few times. The rearrangement joins TRBV15 to TRBJ1-1; D possibly corresponds to TRBD1 (5 bases). Germline V gene data show CDR1 as LNHNV and CDR2 as YYDKDF (reference sequence). The V gene lost 1 base and the J gene lost 6 bases, with 9 bases spanning the gap. The CDR3 consists of 13 residues. The CDR3 region is CATSRVTGSEAFF. The CDR3 DNA follows: TGTGCCACCAGCAGAGTTACAGGCTCTGAAGCTTTCTTT.

V is TRBV4-3 and J is TRBJ1-4, with TRBD1 matching 7 bases. V was clipped by 0 bases and J by 0 bases; unmatched bases: 16. This CDR3 has 21 residues. Germline V CDR1 and CDR2: LGHNA, YSLEER. The DNA of the CDR3 is TGCGCCAGCAGCCAAGATCGGCCCTTGACAGGGAGAACAGCAACTAATGAAAAACTGTTTTTT. It encodes CASSQDRPLTGRTATNEKLFF.

The chain has TRBV11-2 and TRBJ1-6, with D perhaps matching TRBD1 (5 bases). V was trimmed by 5 bases and J by 0 bases, leaving 11 bases between them. CDR3 length: 16 residues. Per germline, CDR1 SGHAT and CDR2 FQNNGV. The CDR3 coding sequence is TGTGCCAGCAGCACGTACAGGAGCTCCTATAATTCACCCCTCCACTTT. Amino acids: CASSTYRSSYNSPLHF.

The chain links TRBV27 to TRBJ1-5; D perhaps matches TRBD1 (5 bases). Germline CDR1 is MNHEY and CDR2 is SMNVEV (reference sequence). The germline V and J ends were trimmed by 3 bases and 7 bases, with 13 bases remaining between them. This CDR3 contains 14 residues. The CDR3, as DNA: TGTGCCAGCAGTTTTTTGCGGGGCGGGCAGCCCCAGCATTTT. Translation gives CASSFLRGGQPQHF.

The chain uses TRBV5-8 and TRBJ2-5; D remains ambiguous. The ends were cut back, 0 bases at V and 0 bases at J, with 9 bases in the middle. In germline, CDR1 is SGHTS, CDR2 YDEGEE. The length of the CDR3 is 15 residues. CDR3 sequence reads: CASSLGRLDQETQYF. The CDR3 coding sequence is TGTGCCAGCAGCTTGGGCAGGCTCGACCAAGAGACCCAGTACTTC.

A note on this clone: An end of the junction does not agree with germline; a read error may underlie this. The chain joins TRBV5-1 to TRBJ2-7; 7 bases match TRBD2. Germline V gene sequence: CDR1 SGHRS, CDR2 YFSETQ. The CDR3 is 12 amino acids. The CDR3 DNA reads as TGCGCCAGCAGCTTGTCTGAGCGGGACCTTTGCTTC. Encoded protein: CASSLSERDLCF.

The CDR3: CASSQGDRGRDTQYF. As DNA, the CDR3 is TGCGCCAGCAGCCAAGGGGACAGGGGGAGGGATACGCAGTATTTT. The chain employs TRBV4-3 and TRBJ2-3, with 11 bases that match TRBD1. The CDR3 is made up of 15 amino acids. Per germline, CDR1 LGHNA and CDR2 YSLEER. The J segment lost 6 bases and the V segment lost 1 base, leaving 3 bases of the junction unmatched.

The chain carries TRBV28 and TRBJ2-7, with D possibly TRBD2 on 5 matching bases. The germline V and J ends were trimmed by 6 bases and 4 bases, with 16 bases remaining between them. In germline, CDR1 is MDHEN, CDR2 SYDVKM. The CDR3 spans 14 residues. The CDR3 here is CASRAREGGYEQYF. The CDR3 DNA is TGTGCCAGCAGAGCCCGGGAAGGCGGTTACGAGCAGTACTTC.

V gene TRBV5-1 combines with J gene TRBJ2-2, with D maybe TRBD2 (6 bases). V dropped 5 bases and J dropped 1 base, with 12 bases sitting between them. Germline V gene lookup returns CDR1 SGHRS and CDR2 YFSETQ. The CDR3 spans 15 residues. The CDR3: CASRAGSWNTGELFF. CDR3 bases: TGCGCCAGCAGGGCCGGGAGTTGGAACACCGGGGAGCTGTTTTTT. Complete variable domain (other parts from reference TRBV5-1 and TRBJ2-2): KAGVTQTPRYLIKTRGQQVTLSCSPISGHRSVSWYQQTPGQGLQFLFEYFSETQRNKGNFPGRFSGRQFSNSRSEMNVSTLELGDSALYLCASRAGSWNTGELFFGEGSRLTVL.

The chain carries TRBV28 and TRBJ2-2; D is possibly TRBD1 (7 bases). V was clipped by 5 bases and J by 5 bases, with 18 bases between them. The germline V gene encodes CDR1 MDHEN and CDR2 SYDVKM. This CDR3 has 16 residues. The DNA of the CDR3 is TGTGCCAGCAGTAGTTTGGGCCAGGGGGGAACCGGGGAGCTGTTTTTT. It encodes CASSSLGQGGTGELFF.

The CDR3 is CASTLAGTGDYGYTF. The CDR3 bases are TGTGCCAGCACCCTAGCCGGGACAGGGGACTATGGCTACACCTTC. The V and J genes are TRBV28 and TRBJ1-2; 10 bases agree with TRBD1. CDR1 is MDHEN and CDR2 is SYDVKM in the germline V gene. The CDR3 runs to 15 residues. The V segment lost 7 bases and the J segment 3 bases; nucleotides outside the gene matches: 8.

CDR3 nucleotides: TGTGCCAGCAGTATCGTCCCGGGACAGGCCGAAAAACTGTTTTTT. Translation: CASSIVPGQAEKLFF. V is TRBV6-5 and J is TRBJ1-4; 8 nucleotides align to TRBD1. The CDR3 is made up of 15 amino acids. From germline, CDR1 is MNHEY and CDR2 SVGAGI. V was pared by 5 bases and J by 8 bases, with 10 bases of the junction left unmatched.

This rearrangement joins TRBV7-2 to TRBJ1-6, with D unclear. The CDR3 runs 14 residues. Germline V gene lookup returns CDR1 SGHTA and CDR2 FQGNSA. Trimming removed 1 base at V and 10 bases at J, with 11 bases between. The CDR3 DNA reads TGTGCCAGCAGCTTAGGTTCCCCCGGGTCACCCCTCCACTTT. Protein product: CASSLGSPGSPLHF.

This clone was recorded once. The chain carries TRBV5-5 and TRBJ1-1; no clear D. V shed 0 bases and J shed 4 bases, with 7 bases lying between them. This CDR3 has 13 amino acids. Looked up from germline, CDR1 is SGHKS and CDR2 is YYEKEE (reference sequence). CDR3 region: CASSLAGFTEAFF. Here the CDR3 DNA reads TGTGCCAGCAGCTTGGCAGGTTTCACTGAAGCTTTCTTT.

This chain links TRBV19 with TRBJ1-1; 7 bases are a match to TRBD1. The germline CDR1 and CDR2 sequences are LNHDA and SQIVND (reference sequence). V was clipped by 4 bases and J by 1 base; unmatched bases: 3. The CDR3 sequence is 14 residues long. The CDR3 sequence: CASSTRQGNTEAFF. The CDR3 bases are TGTGCCAGTAGTACCAGACAGGGGAACACTGAAGCTTTCTTT. The entire variable domain, with the rest obtained from reference TRBV19 and TRBJ1-1, is as follows: DGGITQSPKYLFRKEGQNVTLSCEQNLNHDAMYWYRQDPGQGLRLIYYSQIVNDFQKGDIAEGYSVSREKKESFPLTVTSAQKNPTAFYLCASSTRQGNTEAFFGQGTRLTVV.

V gene TRBV19 combines with J gene TRBJ2-2, with 8 bases lining up with TRBD1. In germline, CDR1 is LNHDA, CDR2 SQIVND (reference sequence). The CDR3 totals 15 residues. V trimming: 6 bases; J trimming: 4 bases; junction bases outside the gene matches: 7. CDR3 region: CASRAGQGGTGELFF. CDR3 DNA: TGTGCCAGTAGGGCCGGACAGGGCGGCACCGGGGAGCTGTTTTTT.

This clone was found a few times. The CDR3 region is CASSQDRFPGRPEAFF. The CDR3 bases are TGCGCCAGCAGCCAAGATCGGTTTCCGGGGAGGCCTGAAGCTTTCTTT. The rearrangement uses TRBV4-3 and TRBJ1-1; no definite D call. Germline CDR1 and CDR2: LGHNA and YSLEER. V shed 0 bases and J shed 6 bases, with 17 bases lying between them. This CDR3 contains 16 residues.

The chain couples TRBV5-6 to TRBJ1-5, with TRBD1 matching over 7 bases. Germline V gene data show CDR1 as SGHDT and CDR2 as YYEEEE. The CDR3 is made up of 17 amino acids. Germline trimming cut 0 bases from V and 0 bases from J; bases unmatched to any gene: 6. This chain's CDR3 is CASSLGQGLYSNQPQHF. Written as DNA, the CDR3 is TGTGCCAGCAGCTTGGGACAGGGACTTTATAGCAATCAGCCCCAGCATTTT.

The chain uses TRBV7-2 and TRBJ2-5, with 7 bases identical to TRBD1. The J call may be in error: the DNA end matches TRBJ2-7 better. From germline, CDR1 is SGHTA and CDR2 FQGNSA. This CDR3 has 15 amino acids. DNA for the CDR3: TGTGCCAGCAGCGCAGGCACAGGGGTCCCCTACGAGCAGTACTTC. It yields the protein CASSAGTGVPYEQYF.

The chain carries TRBV7-3 and TRBJ1-2; D is possibly TRBD1 (6 bases). Germline V gives CDR1 SGHTA, CDR2 FQGTGA. CDR3 length: 12 amino acids. V was pared by 5 bases and J by 9 bases, with 13 bases between. In DNA, the CDR3 is TGTGCCAGCAGCGTCTTACAGGGAAGCTACACCTTC. Protein product: CASSVLQGSYTF.

In its sample, this clone was seen once. The rearrangement links TRBV19 to TRBJ2-3; 14 positions agree with TRBD2. Germline loops: CDR1 LNHDA, CDR2 SQIVND (reference sequence). The length of the CDR3 is 17 residues. Trimming removed 4 bases from V and 6 bases from J; junction bases left unmatched: 9. CDR3 bases: TGTGCCAGTAGTACCCGACTAGCGGGGGGGCTAGCGGATACGCAGTATTTT. It yields the protein CASSTRLAGGLADTQYF.

J is TRBJ1-4 and V is TRBV4-1, with 7 bases fitting TRBD1. V was clipped by 0 bases and J by 11 bases; unmatched bases: 9. The CDR3 has 15 residues. CDR1 MGHRA and CDR2 YSYEKL come from the germline V gene. The CDR3 sequence: CASSQDSRGRRKLFF. The DNA of the CDR3 is TGCGCCAGCAGCCAAGATTCAAGGGGGCGGCGGAAACTGTTTTTT.

This clone came up once. The chain links TRBV14 to TRBJ1-1; 8 bases fit TRBD1. The CDR3 sequence is 14 residues long. Germline CDR1 reads SGHDN; CDR2 reads FVKESK. Germline trimming cut 5 bases from V and 5 bases from J; bases unmatched to any gene: 7. The CDR3 protein is CASSSWTGRTEAFF. The CDR3 region has the DNA TGTGCCAGCAGCTCCTGGACAGGGCGGACTGAAGCTTTCTTT.

This clone has just a few counts. J is TRBJ2-5 and V is TRBV27; 11 nucleotides agree with TRBD1. The V and J ends lost 5 bases and 4 bases, in that order; junction bases with no gene match: 12. Germline CDR1 is MNHEY and CDR2 is SMNVEV (reference sequence). CDR3 size: 17 residues. The DNA of the CDR3 is TGTGCCAGCAGTCCCTTACATAGGGGACAGGGGGGAGAGACCCAGTACTTC. Protein: CASSPLHRGQGGETQYF.

Concerning this clone: This same CDR3 is encoded by further DNA sequences in the sample. The rearrangement joins TRBV7-9 to TRBJ2-7; TRBD1 matches 7 bases. The ends lost 4 bases at V and 3 bases at J; junction bases unmatched: 3. Germline V gene sequence: CDR1 SEHNR, CDR2 FQNEAQ (reference sequence). The CDR3 spans 13 residues. The CDR3, as DNA: TGTGCCAGCAGCTCGGGACAGTACTACGAGCAGTACTTC. This encodes CASSSGQYYEQYF.

V gene TRBV9 combines with J gene TRBJ2-2; D is possibly TRBD1 (6 bases). Germline CDR1 SGDLS, CDR2 YYNGEE. V lost 6 bases and J lost 3, with 21 bases in between. This CDR3 comprises 17 residues. The CDR3 sequence: CASTSGDTQDYTGELFF. The CDR3 bases are TGTGCCAGCACCTCTGGGGACACCCAAGACTACACCGGGGAGCTGTTTTTT.